These T cell receptor beta chains were read from a single sample in a study of CD8+CD57+ T cells in acquired aplastic anemia. TCRdb re-called the reads with MiXCR, one entry per CDR3 protein. The sample lists around 130,000 distinct CDR3 sequences, more than 40% occurring once. The source material was sorted CD4+, CD8+, or CD8+CD57+ T cells (not recorded which) from PBMCs. These receptors were obtained from a human donor in good health, serving as a control. CDR3s include the opening cysteine and the closing phenylalanine or tryptophan. The D gene is left open where the match is weak. The size field is filled for only some rows; it gives once, few, many or a size class.

len	v_gene	d_gene	abundance	j_gene	CDR3nt	CDR3aa
13	TRBV25-1	.	few	TRBJ1-5	TGTGCCAGCAGTACGGCTTCGGGTCAGCCCCAGCATTTT	CASSTASGQPQHF
12	TRBV7-2	.	few	TRBJ2-5	TGTGCCAGTAGTTTCGCCGGGAAGACCCAGTACTTC	CASSFAGKTQYF
14	TRBV20-1	.	.	TRBJ1-2	TGCAGTGCCAACCCCAGAGGGAGGCCCTATGGCTACACCTTC	CSANPRGRPYGYTF
18	TRBV18	TRBD1	few	TRBJ2-2	TGTGCCAGCTCATTTGTCGGGACAGGACGAGGCGGCACCGGGGAGCTGTTTTTT	CASSFVGTGRGGTGELFF
15	TRBV15	.	.	TRBJ1-5	TGTGCCACCAGCAGAGATCTCTCGGCGGCTCAGCCCCAGCATTTT	CATSRDLSAAQPQHF
13	TRBV5-8	.	many	TRBJ2-7	TGTGCCAGCAGCAGGGGACACCAATACGAGCAGTACTTC	CASSRGHQYEQYF
14	TRBV6-6	.	many	TRBJ2-1	TGTGCCAGCAGTTACGCAACGACTAGGGGTGAGCAGTTCTTC	CASSYATTRGEQFF
16	TRBV6-1	TRBD2	few	TRBJ2-7	TGTGCCAGCAGTCAGTCCGGGACTAGCCACTACAATGAGCAGTACTTC	CASSQSGTSHYNEQYF
12	TRBV19	.	.	TRBJ2-5	TGTGCCAGTAGTACTCGGTCAGAGACCCAGTACTTC	CASSTRSETQYF
17	TRBV20-1	.	few	TRBJ1-4	TGCAGTGCTAGAGATGAAGGAGGGGCGCGGAGTTATGAAAAACTGTTTTTT	CSARDEGGARSYEKLFF
12	TRBV29-1	TRBD1	medium-sized	TRBJ2-1	TGCAGCGTCAGACAGGGGGCCAATGAGCAGTTCTTC	CSVRQGANEQFF
13	TRBV10-3	.	many	TRBJ2-4	TGTGCCATCAGTGGAGGGGATGGTGTCATTCAGTACTTC	CAISGGDGVIQYF
14	TRBV10-3	.	.	TRBJ1-2	TGTGCCACCAACCGTTTAGACAGCGTCTATGGCTACACCTTC	CATNRLDSVYGYTF
13	TRBV5-5	TRBD1	many	TRBJ2-7	TGTGCCAGCAGCACCGGGACAGTAAATGTGCAGTACTTC	CASSTGTVNVQYF
16	TRBV7-9	TRBD2	.	TRBJ2-7	TGTGCCAGCAGCTCCCCGGGACTAGCGGCTACCTACGAGCAGTACTTC	CASSSPGLAATYEQYF
15	TRBV5-1	.	many	TRBJ1-3	TGCGCCAGCAGCTTGGACCCAGGACCTGGAAACACCATATATTTT	CASSLDPGPGNTIYF
12	TRBV7-3	.	once	TRBJ1-2	TGTGCCAGCACCCACTCTGACTATGGCTACACCTTC	CASTHSDYGYTF
13	TRBV19	.	few	TRBJ1-2	TGTGCCAGTAGCCAGGACTCGTGGTATGGCTACACCTTC	CASSQDSWYGYTF
16	TRBV3-1	TRBD2	.	TRBJ2-5	TGTGCCAGCAGCCAAGAACCAGCGGGGGCCAGAGAGACCCAGTACTTC	CASSQEPAGARETQYF
15	TRBV7-7	TRBD1	.	TRBJ2-3	TGTGCCAGCAGCCCTGGGACAGGGCTAGGGGATACGCAGTATTTT	CASSPGTGLGDTQYF
15	TRBV12-3/TRBV12-4	TRBD2	many	TRBJ2-1	TGTGCCAGCAGTTTAGTGGCTAGCGGGAACAATGAGCAGTTCTTC	CASSLVASGNNEQFF
16	TRBV12-1	.	few	TRBJ2-1	TGTGCCAGCAGCCACGGGACAGGGGTGGGCTACAATGAGCAGTTCTTC	CASSHGTGVGYNEQFF
15	TRBV4-2	TRBD1	many	TRBJ2-3	TGTGCCAGCAGCCGTCCGGGACAGGGAACAGATACGCAGTATTTT	CASSRPGQGTDTQYF
12	TRBV7-2	.	few	TRBJ1-1	TGTGCCAGCAGCCATCAACTTTCTGAAGCTTTCTTT	CASSHQLSEAFF
14	TRBV4-3	TRBD2	many	TRBJ2-5	TGCGCCAGCAGCCAAGATTGGCGGAGCGGGGCCCAGTACTTC	CASSQDWRSGAQYF
14	TRBV25-1	.	.	TRBJ2-1	TGTGCCAGCAGTGCCCTAAATCAGGGGAGTGAGCAGTTCTTC	CASSALNQGSEQFF
13	TRBV18	.	many	TRBJ1-1	TGTGCCAGCTCACCGGGAGAGAACACTGAAGCTTTCTTT	CASSPGENTEAFF
14	TRBV2	TRBD1	.	TRBJ1-4	TGTGCCAGCAGACCGGGACAGGGGGTCGAAAAACTGTTTTTT	CASRPGQGVEKLFF
14	TRBV28	TRBD1	many	TRBJ1-2	TGTGCCAGCAGGCTTGGGACAGGGCTCGCTGGCTACACCTTC	CASRLGTGLAGYTF
14	TRBV11-2	.	many	TRBJ2-5	TGTGCCAGCAGCTACCAACGGGGAAAAGAGACCCAGTACTTC	CASSYQRGKETQYF
16	TRBV5-8	TRBD1	many	TRBJ1-1	TGTGCCAGCAGCCGCGACAGGGGTATCGTGAGGACTGAAGCTTTCTTT	CASSRDRGIVRTEAFF
15	TRBV7-3	TRBD2	.	TRBJ2-7	TGTGCCAGCAGCTTAAGCGGGGGGGCCGGGAGCGAGCAGTACTTC	CASSLSGGAGSEQYF
16	TRBV7-2	.	many	TRBJ2-3	TGTGCCAGCAGCTTACGGAGGCCCGGGCCCACAGATACGCAGTATTTT	CASSLRRPGPTDTQYF
11	TRBV2	.	once	TRBJ1-1	TGTGCCACAATACTGAACACTGAAGCTTTCTTT	CATILNTEAFF
14	TRBV18	.	few	TRBJ1-3	TGTGCCAGCCCCCGGACCCGCAATGGAAACACCATATATTTT	CASPRTRNGNTIYF
14	TRBV6-1	.	many	TRBJ1-3	TGTGCCACTTTTTGGGGGGCAACTGGAAACACCATATATTTT	CATFWGATGNTIYF
15	TRBV15	.	few	TRBJ1-6	TGTGCCACCAGCAAAGGAAGCTCCTATAATTCACCCCTCCACTTT	CATSKGSSYNSPLHF
13	TRBV2	.	many	TRBJ1-5	TGTGCCAGCAATGTCTGGGAAGATCAGCCCCAGCATTTT	CASNVWEDQPQHF
15	TRBV30	TRBD1	many	TRBJ1-6	TGTGCCTGGAGTGCCCCCGACAGGGGTAATTCACCCCTCCACTTT	CAWSAPDRGNSPLHF
16	TRBV7-2	TRBD2	many	TRBJ2-3	TGTGCCAGCAGCGCCGCGGGGGGCCAGGGAACAGATACGCAGTATTTT	CASSAAGGQGTDTQYF
12	TRBV20-1	TRBD2	.	TRBJ2-1	TGCAGTGCTGCTAGCGGGAGCAATGAGCAGTTCTTC	CSAASGSNEQFF